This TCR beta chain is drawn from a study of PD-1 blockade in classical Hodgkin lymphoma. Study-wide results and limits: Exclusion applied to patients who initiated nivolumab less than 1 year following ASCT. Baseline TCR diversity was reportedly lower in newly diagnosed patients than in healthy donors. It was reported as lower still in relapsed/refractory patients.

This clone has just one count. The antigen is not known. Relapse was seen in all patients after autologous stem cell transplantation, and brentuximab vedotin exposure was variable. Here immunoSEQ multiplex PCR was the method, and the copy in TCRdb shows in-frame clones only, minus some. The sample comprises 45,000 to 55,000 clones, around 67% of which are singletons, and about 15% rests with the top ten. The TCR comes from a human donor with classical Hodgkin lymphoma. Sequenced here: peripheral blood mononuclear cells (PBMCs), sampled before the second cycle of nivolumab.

CDR3 sequence (DNA): TGTGCCAGCTCCTTTCCCTACGAGCAGTACTTC. Translating gives CASSFPYEQYF. This chain joins TRBV18 and TRBJ2-7; D uncertain. The germline CDR1 and CDR2 sequences are KGHSH and LQKENI. This CDR3 comprises 11 residues. V was clipped by 6 bases and J by 2 bases, with 5 bases between them.